This TCR beta chain stems from a study of blood T cell repertoires in COVID-19. Overall study context: Whether acute or convalescent, the COVID-19 samples came from the United States, Italy and Spain. The cDNA or gDNA used as material had been derived from T cells, B-cell-depleted T cells, or PBMCs.

CDR3 length: 17 residues. Germline assignment: CDR1 SNHLY and CDR2 FYNNEI. V trimming: 6 bases; J trimming: 4 bases; junction bases outside the gene matches: 18. Source study methods: How many nucleated cells were present was estimated from reference gene primer amplification. Profiled with immunoSEQ multiplex PCR; TCRdb holds only in-frame clones, not every one. That table gives V, J and clone size, and the DNA gave D and trimming. The sample records around 200,000 clones, over 75% being singletons. The sequence was obtained from a man aged 35-49 years with active or convalescent COVID-19. The chain links TRBV2 to TRBJ2-7; the match to TRBD2 covers 7 bases. Sequenced input: peripheral blood. DNA for the CDR3: TGTGCCAGCAGAAGTGAAGCCCCCGGCGGGAGAGGTTACGAGCAGTACTTC. Its protein is CASRSEAPGGRGYEQYF.